This T cell receptor (beta chain) was found in a study of technical replicates of blood from four donors. TCRdb keeps only in-frame clones here, not all; method: immunoSEQ multiplex PCR. The data contain 50,000 or so clones, 90% to 95% of them singletons. The V gene's germline CDR1 is SNHLY and CDR2 FYNNEI. CDR3 length equals 16 residues. Trimming cost V 4 bases and J 7 bases, with 17 bases left between them. The source material was PBMCs. The chain is built from TRBV2 and TRBJ1-6, with D perhaps TRBD1 (5 bases). The sequence was obtained from a human donor in good health. Some clones in this sample may be carry-over from other donors' samples. DNA of the CDR3: TGTGCCAGCAGTGGACTTCCGGGACTGACGAATTCACCCCTCCACTTT. This codes for CASSGLPGLTNSPLHF.